A single T cell receptor beta chain is shown here with its context. Its antigen is not identified. Germline V gene sequence: CDR1 MDHEN, CDR2 SYDVKM. The CDR3 is 14 residues long. V dropped 5 bases and J dropped 2; count of bases not matched to a gene: 4. Method: immunoSEQ multiplex PCR; TCRdb's copy keeps in-frame clones and lacks some. The sample records fewer than 120,000 clones, about nine tenths being singletons. This sample was included in a study of T cell responses to AZD1222 COVID-19 vaccine. Whole-study results and caveats: Sampling that yielded the repertoires occurred only after the peak T cell response. Reportedly, close to half of spike-specific TCRs are directed against unmutated variant regions.

Specimen: peripheral blood, collected on day 0 of AZD1222 vaccination. V is TRBV28 and J is TRBJ2-7; TRBD1 aligns across 9 bases. The clonotype was recovered from an adult in good health. The CDR3 region is CASSTGGWTYEQYF. The CDR3 nucleotides read TGTGCCAGCAGTACAGGGGGCTGGACCTACGAGCAGTACTTC.